This T cell receptor (beta chain) was captured in a study of T cells in Graves' hyperthyroidism and ophthalmopathy. For the study at large: At the time of initial diagnosis and before any treatment, peripheral blood was collected.

The study excluded patients with uncontrolled infection, other autoimmune disease, pregnancy or lactation. The CDR3 consists of 14 residues. V was pared by 3 bases and J by 2 bases, with 5 bases of the junction left unmatched. Germline V gene lookup returns CDR1 SGHTS and CDR2 YDEGEE. Regions amplified from RNA transcripts were the TCR beta CDR3 regions. The TCR CDR3 was amplified in a first-round RT-PCR using the HTBI primer set. TCRdb itself ran the multiplex PCR reads through MiXCR, one entry per CDR3 protein. This table holds hundreds of thousands of distinct CDR3 sequences, approximately 14% found once. Broader study findings: Most clonotypes expanded in the thyroid (above 0.001) were also present in blood.

This clonotype was seen ten or more times. The antigen is undetermined. Material for sequencing was blood. The V and J genes are TRBV5-8 and TRBJ2-7; TRBD2 matches at 7 bases. This TCR was recovered from a woman between 40 and 50 years old with Graves' ophthalmopathy. CDR3 sequence reads: CASSSIAGPYEQYF. In DNA, the CDR3 is TGTGCCAGCAGCTCTATAGCGGGCCCCTACGAGCAGTACTTC.